This entry lists 21 T cell receptor beta chains sequenced from one sample in a study of post-analysis software for immune sequencing data. Study outcomes and limitations: Relative to controls, patients had five TRBV segments at higher frequency, with TRBV5-6, TRBV5-1 and TRBV20-1 among these.

Their target antigens are unknown. cDNA libraries of TCR beta carried unique molecular identifiers. TCRdb re-called the PCR reads with MiXCR, one entry per CDR3 protein. In the table there are around 500,000 distinct CDR3 sequences, 30% to 40% of which are singletons. Sequenced sample: blood. The receptors were gathered from a girl aged 2 to 17 with multiple sclerosis.

This clonotype was picked up a small number of times. The J gene is TRBJ1-2, the V gene TRBV12-3 or TRBV12-4, with TRBD1 matching 9 bases. The CDR3 is 17 amino acids. The junction had 9 bases not matched to a gene; V was cut back by 4 bases and J by 0 bases. The CDR3 DNA is TGTGCCAGCAGTTCTTGGGACAGGGCGAAACCTAACTATGGCTACACCTTC. Its translation: CASSSWDRAKPNYGYTF.

The sample holds a few counts of this clonotype. The chain carries TRBV6-1 and TRBJ2-3; possibly TRBD2 for D (6 bases). Deletions cut 8 bases from V and 0 bases from J, with 15 bases between. CDR1 and CDR2 (germline): MNHNS, SASEGT. The CDR3 extends over 15 amino acids. The CDR3 protein is CASSVGGVSTDTQYF. The CDR3 DNA sequence: TGTGCCAGCTCCGTGGGCGGGGTAAGCACAGATACGCAGTATTTT.

The chain employs TRBV7-3 and TRBJ2-1, with 7 nucleotides matching TRBD2. V was pared by 7 bases and J by 4 bases, with 7 bases of the junction left unmatched. The CDR3 loop spans 14 amino acids. The germline V gene encodes CDR1 SGHTA and CDR2 FQGTGA. In DNA, the CDR3 is TGTGCCAGCACCCGGGACTACCATTACAATGAGCAGTTCTTC. It is translated as CASTRDYHYNEQFF.

V and J are TRBV6-6 and TRBJ2-3; perhaps TRBD1 as D (6 bases). Trimming pared 6 bases from V and 3 bases from J, leaving 16 bases between. The germline V gene encodes CDR1 MNHNY and CDR2 SVGAGI (reference sequence). The CDR3 length is 15 residues. CDR3 sequence reads: CASSVTGVRTDTQYF. In DNA form, the CDR3 reads TGTGCCAGCAGCGTGACAGGAGTGAGAACAGATACGCAGTATTTT.

There are a few counts of this clonotype. This rearrangement joins TRBV29-1 to TRBJ1-2; unclear D gene. The CDR3 runs to 14 residues. The germline gives CDR1 SQVTM, CDR2 ANQGSEA. Trimming stripped 6 bases from V and 2 bases from J, with 16 bases between. CDR3 in DNA: TGCAGCGTCGAAAGGGCAGGCGCAAACTATGGCTACACCTTC. It translates to CSVERAGANYGYTF.

The chain recombines TRBV6-1 with TRBJ2-7, with D tentatively TRBD1 (6 bases). In germline, CDR1 is MNHNS, CDR2 SASEGT. Deletions cut 10 bases from V and 3 bases from J, with 25 bases between. The CDR3 length is 16 residues. For the CDR3, the DNA is TGTGCCACCACCGATGTAAGAGGGACACCTTTCTACGAGCAGTACTTC. Translated, it gives CATTDVRGTPFYEQYF.

This clonotype was seen more than once but under ten times. The chain recombines TRBV18 with TRBJ1-2, with a tentative D call TRBD1 (6 bases). This CDR3 has 15 amino acids. With 2 bases removed from V and 4 bases from J, the gap between germline ends came to 14 bases. Germline V gene sequence: CDR1 KGHSH, CDR2 LQKENI. The CDR3 nucleotides are TGTGCCAGCTCACCAAACGGAGGGGGAGTCTATGGCTACACCTTC. It translates to CASSPNGGGVYGYTF.

The chain joins TRBV7-9 to TRBJ1-1; maybe TRBD1 (5 bases). The CDR3 consists of 12 residues. Trimming removed 7 bases at V and 8 bases at J, with 14 bases between. Germline CDR1 SEHNR, CDR2 FQNEAQ (reference sequence). The CDR3 DNA follows: TGTGCCAGCACCCCCGCGGGGGTCGAAGCTTTCTTT. Its translation is CASTPAGVEAFF.

This rearrangement joins TRBV5-1 to TRBJ2-5, with D tentatively TRBD1 (6 bases). Germline-derived CDR1 and CDR2 are SGHRS and YFSETQ. This CDR3 contains 16 residues. V lost 4 bases to trimming and J lost 3 bases, with 19 bases between them. The CDR3 DNA reads TGCGCCAGCAGCCCTGGCTTTCGGACAGACGAAGAGACCCAGTACTTC. Translation: CASSPGFRTDEETQYF.

This clonotype was recorded once. The rearrangement uses TRBV7-2 and TRBJ2-5, with a tentative D call TRBD2 (7 bases). Trimming left V 2 bases short and J 5 bases short, with 12 bases between. In germline, CDR1 is SGHTA, CDR2 FQGNSA. The CDR3 is 14 amino acids. CDR3 protein: CASSLRGAGETQYF. As DNA, the CDR3 is TGTGCCAGCAGCTTACGGGGGGCCGGGGAGACCCAGTACTTC.

The chain links TRBV27 to TRBJ1-4, with D perhaps TRBD1 (5 bases). The CDR3 sequence is 14 residues long. Trimming cost V 3 bases and J 4 bases, with 9 bases left between them. Germline V CDR1 and CDR2: MNHEY, SMNVEV (reference sequence). The CDR3 reads CASSFAGINEKLFF. The CDR3 DNA sequence: TGTGCCAGCAGTTTCGCAGGGATTAATGAAAAACTGTTTTTT.

CDR3 sequence reads: CASSSRGDGAQYF. CDR3 nucleotide sequence: TGTGCCAGCAGTTCCCGGGGGGACGGGGCCCAGTACTTC. The V and J genes are TRBV12-3 or TRBV12-4 and TRBJ2-5; 7 nucleotides align to TRBD2. The ends lost 4 bases at V and 9 bases at J; junction bases unmatched: 8. This CDR3 has 13 residues.

This rearrangement joins TRBV13 to TRBJ1-2; 7 bases agree with TRBD1. Germline V gene lookup returns CDR1 PRHDT and CDR2 FYEKMQ (reference sequence). This CDR3 region has 15 residues. V dropped 5 bases and J dropped 4; count of bases not matched to a gene: 10. CDR3 region: CASSQRSNRGYGYTF. Written as DNA, the CDR3 is TGTGCCAGCAGCCAGAGGTCCAACAGGGGCTATGGCTACACCTTC.

This clonotype was found a few times. The V call is TRBV7-2, the J call TRBJ2-7; no clear D. The CDR3 runs to 13 residues. CDR1 is SGHTA and CDR2 is FQGNSA in the germline V gene. V lost 7 bases and J 3 bases, leaving 13 bases between the germline ends. CDR3 nucleotides: TGTGCCAGCAACCTGGTGTGGGGCTACGAGCAGTACTTC. Amino acid sequence: CASNLVWGYEQYF.

This clonotype was counted a few times. This chain uses TRBV3-1 with TRBJ2-4, with 12 nucleotides matching TRBD1. There are 14 residues in the CDR3. The ends lost 5 bases at V and 13 bases at J; junction bases unmatched: 9. The germline V gene encodes CDR1 LGHDT and CDR2 YNNKEL (reference sequence). The CDR3 protein is CASSSRDRGQWQYF. The CDR3 DNA reads as TGTGCCAGCAGCAGCCGGGACAGGGGGCAATGGCAGTACTTC.

This clonotype was recorded only once. The V and J genes are TRBV18 and TRBJ1-5; TRBD1 matches at 9 bases. Looked up from germline, CDR1 is KGHSH and CDR2 is LQKENI. Unmatched junction bases numbered 22, after V lost 8 bases and J lost 2 bases. The CDR3 has 20 amino acids. In nucleotides, the CDR3 is TGTGCCAGCCCATTAACCTTTCCGGGACAGGGCGTGACCGGCAATCAGCCCCAGCATTTT. Encoded protein: CASPLTFPGQGVTGNQPQHF.

The chain is built from TRBV2 and TRBJ2-2, with TRBD1 matching over 10 bases. Germline V lookup: CDR1 SNHLY, CDR2 FYNNEI. The ends lost 6 bases at V and 7 bases at J; junction bases unmatched: 5. This CDR3 contains 14 residues. DNA for the CDR3: TGTGCCAGCAGGGGGACAGGGGTCGGCGGGGAGCTGTTTTTT. It specifies CASRGTGVGGELFF.

This clonotype was recorded a few times. This chain joins TRBV6-1 and TRBJ2-1; 9 nucleotides line up with TRBD1. The germline gives CDR1 MNHNS, CDR2 SASEGT. The CDR3 sequence is 14 residues long. J was trimmed by 8 bases and V by 4 bases; bases with no gene match: 6. CDR3 amino acids: CASSGQGGVYEQFF. The CDR3 region has the DNA TGTGCCAGCAGTGGACAGGGGGGTGTCTATGAGCAGTTCTTC.

This chain links TRBV20-1 with TRBJ1-5; TRBD1 aligns across 7 bases. The V segment lost 5 bases and the J segment 8 bases; nucleotides outside the gene matches: 6. Germline values: CDR1 DFQATT, CDR2 SNEGSKA (reference sequence). The CDR3 loop spans 12 amino acids. CDR3 coding DNA: TGCAGTGCTGCGACAGGGAAGGAGCCCCAGCATTTT. It encodes CSAATGKEPQHF.

The sample holds a few counts of this clonotype. The V and J genes are TRBV5-1 and TRBJ2-7; D perhaps matches TRBD2 (6 bases). V lost 0 bases to trimming and J lost 5 bases, with 12 bases between them. The V gene's germline CDR1 is SGHRS and CDR2 YFSETQ. CDR3 length: 14 amino acids. This CDR3 reads CASSLVAAGNEQYF. Written as DNA, the CDR3 is TGCGCCAGCAGCTTGGTCGCCGCGGGAAACGAGCAGTACTTC.

This clonotype has just a few counts. The chain is built from TRBV29-1 and TRBJ2-4; a weak D match, TRBD2 (5 bases). The CDR3 consists of 12 residues. V gave up 7 bases and J gave up 7 bases, with 14 bases separating them. CDR1 and CDR2 (germline): SQVTM, ANQGSEA. The CDR3 loop is CSGRASLNIQYF. Here the CDR3 DNA reads TGCAGCGGGCGGGCTAGCTTGAACATTCAGTACTTC.